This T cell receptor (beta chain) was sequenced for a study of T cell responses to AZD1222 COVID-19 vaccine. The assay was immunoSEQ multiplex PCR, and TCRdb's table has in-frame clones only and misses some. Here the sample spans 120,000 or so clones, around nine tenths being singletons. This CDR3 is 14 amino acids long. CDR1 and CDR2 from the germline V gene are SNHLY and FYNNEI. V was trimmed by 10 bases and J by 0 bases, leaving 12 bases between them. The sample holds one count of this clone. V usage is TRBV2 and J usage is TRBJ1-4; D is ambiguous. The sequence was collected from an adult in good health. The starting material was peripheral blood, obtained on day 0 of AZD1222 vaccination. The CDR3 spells CANTDSATNEKLFF. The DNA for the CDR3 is TGTGCCAATACAGACTCAGCAACTAATGAAAAACTGTTTTTT.